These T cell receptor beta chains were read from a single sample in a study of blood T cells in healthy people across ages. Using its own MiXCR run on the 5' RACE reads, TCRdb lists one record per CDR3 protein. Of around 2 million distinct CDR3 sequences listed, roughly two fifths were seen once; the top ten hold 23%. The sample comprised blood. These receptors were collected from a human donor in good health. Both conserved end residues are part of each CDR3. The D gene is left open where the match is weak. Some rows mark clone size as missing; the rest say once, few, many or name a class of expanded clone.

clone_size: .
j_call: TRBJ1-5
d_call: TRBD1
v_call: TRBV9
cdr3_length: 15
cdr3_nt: TGTGCCAGCAGCCGGACAGGGCGAAGGGATCAGCCCCAGCATTTT
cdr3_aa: CASSRTGRRDQPQHF

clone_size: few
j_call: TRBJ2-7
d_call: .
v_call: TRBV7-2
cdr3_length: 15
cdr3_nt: TGTGCCAGCAGCCCCCTCCGGGGACAAACCTACGAGCAGTACTTC
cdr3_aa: CASSPLRGQTYEQYF

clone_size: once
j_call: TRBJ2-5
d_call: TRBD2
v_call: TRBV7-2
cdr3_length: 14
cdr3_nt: TGTGCCAGCAACCTAGCGGGGCCCCAAGAGACCCAGTACTTC
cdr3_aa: CASNLAGPQETQYF

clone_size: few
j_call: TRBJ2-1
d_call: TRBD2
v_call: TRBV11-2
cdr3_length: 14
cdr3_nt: TGTGCCAGCACAACTAGCGGGGGCCAGTGGGTGCAGTTCTTC
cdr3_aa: CASTTSGGQWVQFF

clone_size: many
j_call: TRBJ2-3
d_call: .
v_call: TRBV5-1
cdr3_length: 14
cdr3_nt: TGCGCCAGCAGCCCTAATCTTGAGGGTAGTAAGCAGTATTTT
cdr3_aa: CASSPNLEGSKQYF

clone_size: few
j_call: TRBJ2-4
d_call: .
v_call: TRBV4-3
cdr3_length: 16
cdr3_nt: TGCGCCAGCAGCCAGACTCGAATGATGACCAAAAACATTCAGTACTTC
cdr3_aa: CASSQTRMMTKNIQYF

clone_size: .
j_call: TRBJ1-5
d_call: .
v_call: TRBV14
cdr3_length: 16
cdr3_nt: TGTGCCAGCAGCCCCAAACAGGCAGATAGCAATCAGCCCCAGCATTTT
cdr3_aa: CASSPKQADSNQPQHF

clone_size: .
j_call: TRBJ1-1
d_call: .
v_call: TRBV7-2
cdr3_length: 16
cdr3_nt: TGTGCCAGCAGCTGGGGACACCGGGAGGTAGGCACTGAAGCTTTCTTT
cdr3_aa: CASSWGHREVGTEAFF

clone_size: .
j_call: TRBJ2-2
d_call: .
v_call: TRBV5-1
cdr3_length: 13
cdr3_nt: TGCGCCAGCACCAGGAGTGTCACCGGGGAGCTGTTTTTT
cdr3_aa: CASTRSVTGELFF

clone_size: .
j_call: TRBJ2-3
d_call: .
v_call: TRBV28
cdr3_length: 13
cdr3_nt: TGTGCCAGCACGAGACACCCCACAGATACGCAGTATTTT
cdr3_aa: CASTRHPTDTQYF

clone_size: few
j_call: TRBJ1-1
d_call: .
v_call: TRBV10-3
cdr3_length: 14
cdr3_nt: TGTGCCATCAGTGAGGCAGGGGAGGGCGGTGAAGCTTTCTTT
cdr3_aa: CAISEAGEGGEAFF

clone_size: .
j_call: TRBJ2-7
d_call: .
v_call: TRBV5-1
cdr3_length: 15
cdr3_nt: TGCGCCAGCAGCAGGGGAGCGGGGACATCCTACGAGCAGTACTTC
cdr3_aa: CASSRGAGTSYEQYF

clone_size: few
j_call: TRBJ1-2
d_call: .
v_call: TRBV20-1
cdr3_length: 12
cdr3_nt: TGCAGTGCTAGAGTTGTCAACTATGGCTACACCTTC
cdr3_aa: CSARVVNYGYTF

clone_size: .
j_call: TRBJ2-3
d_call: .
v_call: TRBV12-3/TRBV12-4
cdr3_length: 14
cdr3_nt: TGTGCCAGCAGTTCTATACAGTTCGGAGATACGCAGTATTTT
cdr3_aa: CASSSIQFGDTQYF

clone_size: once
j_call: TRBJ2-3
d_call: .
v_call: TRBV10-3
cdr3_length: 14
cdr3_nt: TGTGCCACGGGACGAGCGGTTGCCACAGATACGCAGTATTTT
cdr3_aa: CATGRAVATDTQYF

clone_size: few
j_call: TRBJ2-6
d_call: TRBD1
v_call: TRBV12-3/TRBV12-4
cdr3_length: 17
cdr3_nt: TGTGCCAGGAAAGGACAGGGGCTTTCCTCTGGGGCCAACGTCCTGACTTTC
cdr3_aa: CARKGQGLSSGANVLTF

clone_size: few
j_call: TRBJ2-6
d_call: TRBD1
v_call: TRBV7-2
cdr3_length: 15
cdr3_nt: TGTGCCAGCAGCCGAGACAGGGCCTGGGCCAACGTCCTGACTTTC
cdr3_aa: CASSRDRAWANVLTF

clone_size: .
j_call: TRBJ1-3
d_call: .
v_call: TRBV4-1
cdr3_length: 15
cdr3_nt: TGCGCCAGCAGCCTGACCATGGGACGTGGAGACACCATATATTTT
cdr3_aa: CASSLTMGRGDTIYF

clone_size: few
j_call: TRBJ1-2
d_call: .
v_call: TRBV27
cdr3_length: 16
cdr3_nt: TGTGCCAGCAGTTCTTTAAGAGGGAGCCGGAACTATGGCTACACCTTC
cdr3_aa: CASSSLRGSRNYGYTF

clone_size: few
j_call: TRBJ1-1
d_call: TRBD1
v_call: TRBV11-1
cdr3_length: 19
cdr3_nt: TGTGCCAGCAGCTTTTTGGGTCCCCGGACAGGGGGCGTGGGCACTGAAGCTTTCTTT
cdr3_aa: CASSFLGPRTGGVGTEAFF

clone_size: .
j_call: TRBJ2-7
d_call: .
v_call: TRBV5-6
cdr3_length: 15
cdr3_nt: TGTGCCAGCAGCTCCGGGACCCGAATCGCCTACGAGCAGTACTTC
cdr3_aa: CASSSGTRIAYEQYF

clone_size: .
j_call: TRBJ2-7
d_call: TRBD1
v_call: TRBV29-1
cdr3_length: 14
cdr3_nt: TGCAGCGTTGACCGTGGGACAGGGGACTACGAGCAGTACTTC
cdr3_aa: CSVDRGTGDYEQYF

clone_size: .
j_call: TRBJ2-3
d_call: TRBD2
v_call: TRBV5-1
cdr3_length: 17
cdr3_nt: TGCGCCAGCAGCTTGGATGGGGGGGGTCCCTTTGGAGATACGCAGTATTTT
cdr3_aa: CASSLDGGGPFGDTQYF

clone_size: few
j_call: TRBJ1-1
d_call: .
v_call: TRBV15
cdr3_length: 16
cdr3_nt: TGTGCCACCAGCAGATCTCTCAGGCAGTGGGACACTGAAGCTTTCTTT
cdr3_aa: CATSRSLRQWDTEAFF

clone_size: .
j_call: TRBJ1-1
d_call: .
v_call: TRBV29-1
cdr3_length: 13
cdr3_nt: TGCAGCGTTGAGGAGGGTATGAACACTGAAGCTTTCTTT
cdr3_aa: CSVEEGMNTEAFF

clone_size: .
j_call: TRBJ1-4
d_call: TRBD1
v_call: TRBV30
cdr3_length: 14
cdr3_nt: TGTGCCTGGAGCCGACAGGGGGCGAGGGAAAAACTGTTTTTT
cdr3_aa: CAWSRQGAREKLFF

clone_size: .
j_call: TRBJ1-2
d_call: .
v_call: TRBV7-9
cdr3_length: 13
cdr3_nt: TGTGCCAGCAGCCAAAGCACGGGAAGTAGCTACACCTTC
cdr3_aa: CASSQSTGSSYTF

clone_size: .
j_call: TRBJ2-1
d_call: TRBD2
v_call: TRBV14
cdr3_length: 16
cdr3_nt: TGTGCCAGCAGCCTAAGGACTAGCGCCTCCTACAATGAGCAGTTCTTC
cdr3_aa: CASSLRTSASYNEQFF

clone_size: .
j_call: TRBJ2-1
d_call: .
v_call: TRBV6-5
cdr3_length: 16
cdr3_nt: TGTGCCAGCAGTTTAACCCCGGCTCAGTCGTGGAATGAGCAGTTCTTC
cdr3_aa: CASSLTPAQSWNEQFF

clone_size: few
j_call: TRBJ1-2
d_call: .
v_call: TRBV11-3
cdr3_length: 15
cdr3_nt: TGTGCCAGCAGCTTCGCTCTACCGTTCGGGGGTGGCTACACCTTC
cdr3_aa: CASSFALPFGGGYTF

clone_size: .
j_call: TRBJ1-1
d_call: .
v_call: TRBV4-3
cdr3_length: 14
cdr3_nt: TGCGCCAGCAGCCAAAGTATACAAGACAGAGAAGCTTTCTTT
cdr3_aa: CASSQSIQDREAFF

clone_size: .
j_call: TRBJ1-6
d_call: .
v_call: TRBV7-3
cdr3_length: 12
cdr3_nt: TGTGCCAGCAGCCACCCAAACGGACCCCTCCACTTT
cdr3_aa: CASSHPNGPLHF

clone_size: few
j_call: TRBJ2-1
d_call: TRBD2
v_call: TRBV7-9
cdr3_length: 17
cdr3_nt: TGTGCCAGCAGCCCCCGCTCGACTAGCGGGGGGGCAGTTGAGCAGTTCTTC
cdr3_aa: CASSPRSTSGGAVEQFF

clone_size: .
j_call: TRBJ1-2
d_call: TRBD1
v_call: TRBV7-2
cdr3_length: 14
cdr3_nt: TGTGCCAGCAGCTATACAGGGGGCGGCTATGGCTACACCTTC
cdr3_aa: CASSYTGGGYGYTF

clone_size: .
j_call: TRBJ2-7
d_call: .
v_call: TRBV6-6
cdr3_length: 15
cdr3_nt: TGTGCCAGCAGTGACTACAGGGTATGCTCCTACGAGCAGTACTTC
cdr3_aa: CASSDYRVCSYEQYF

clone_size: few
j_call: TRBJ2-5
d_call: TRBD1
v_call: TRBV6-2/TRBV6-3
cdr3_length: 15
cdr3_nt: TGTGCCAGCAGTCCGACAGGGTGGCGGATGGAGACCCAGTACTTC
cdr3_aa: CASSPTGWRMETQYF

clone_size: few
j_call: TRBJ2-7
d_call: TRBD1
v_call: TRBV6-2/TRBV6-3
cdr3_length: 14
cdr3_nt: TGTGCCACAAAGCGGACAGGTTTGGGCTTCGAGCAGTACTTC
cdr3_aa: CATKRTGLGFEQYF

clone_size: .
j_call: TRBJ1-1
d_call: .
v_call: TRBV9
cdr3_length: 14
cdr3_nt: TGTGCCAGCAGCGCCCAGGTAGGGAACACTGAAGCTTTCTTT
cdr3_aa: CASSAQVGNTEAFF

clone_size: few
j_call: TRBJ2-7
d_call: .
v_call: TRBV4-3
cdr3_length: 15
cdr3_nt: TGCGCCAGCAGCCAAGATATGGGCTTCGGATACGAGCAGTACTTC
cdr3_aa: CASSQDMGFGYEQYF

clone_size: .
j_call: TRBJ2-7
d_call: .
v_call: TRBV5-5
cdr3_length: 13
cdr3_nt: TGTGCCAGCAGCATACAGGGTTCACGCGAGCAGTACTTC
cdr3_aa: CASSIQGSREQYF

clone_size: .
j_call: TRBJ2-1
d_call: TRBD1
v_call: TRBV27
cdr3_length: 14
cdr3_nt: TGTGCCAGCAGACAGGGGGCGCGTCCCAATGAGCAGTTCTTC
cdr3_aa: CASRQGARPNEQFF

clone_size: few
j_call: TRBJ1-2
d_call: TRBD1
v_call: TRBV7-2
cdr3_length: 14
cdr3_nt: TGTGCCAGCAGCTCCTATGGACAGGGTCGTGGCTACACCTTC
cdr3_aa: CASSSYGQGRGYTF

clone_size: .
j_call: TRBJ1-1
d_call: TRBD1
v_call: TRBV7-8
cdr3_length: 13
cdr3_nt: TGTGCCAGCAGCCTTGGACAGGTCGCTGAAGCTTTCTTT
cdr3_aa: CASSLGQVAEAFF

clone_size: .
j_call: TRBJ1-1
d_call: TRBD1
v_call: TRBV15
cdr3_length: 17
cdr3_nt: TGTGCCACCAGCAGAACCGGGACAGGGGAGGTCAACACTGAAGCTTTCTTT
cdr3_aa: CATSRTGTGEVNTEAFF

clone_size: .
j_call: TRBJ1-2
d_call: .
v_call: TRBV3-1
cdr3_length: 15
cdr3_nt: TGTGCCAGCAGCCACTTGACAGCCGCTAACTATGGCTACACCTTC
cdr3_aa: CASSHLTAANYGYTF

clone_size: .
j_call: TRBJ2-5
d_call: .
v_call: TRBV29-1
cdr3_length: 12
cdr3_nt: TGCAGCGTTGAGGCACCCCTGGGGACCCAGTACTTC
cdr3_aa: CSVEAPLGTQYF

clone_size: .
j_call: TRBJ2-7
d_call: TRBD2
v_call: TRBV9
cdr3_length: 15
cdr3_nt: TGTGCCAGCAGCGTAAATAGCGGGGGGCCCTACGAGCAGTACTTC
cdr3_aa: CASSVNSGGPYEQYF

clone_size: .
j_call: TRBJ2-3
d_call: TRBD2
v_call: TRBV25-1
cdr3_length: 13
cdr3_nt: TGTGCCAGCCTCGGGGGGGCCAGAGATACGCAGTATTTT
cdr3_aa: CASLGGARDTQYF

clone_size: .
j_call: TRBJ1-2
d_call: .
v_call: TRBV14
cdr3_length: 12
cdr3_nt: TGTGCCAGCAGCCAAGGCGAAGATGGCTACACCTTC
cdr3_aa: CASSQGEDGYTF

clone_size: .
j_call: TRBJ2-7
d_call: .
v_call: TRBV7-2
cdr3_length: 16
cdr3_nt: TGTGCCAGCAGCGGTCCGGCGGGTACTAGCCCCTACGAGCAGTACTTC
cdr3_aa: CASSGPAGTSPYEQYF

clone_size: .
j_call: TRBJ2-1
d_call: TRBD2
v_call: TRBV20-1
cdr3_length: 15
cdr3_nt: TGCAGTGCTAGAGATAGGGCGGGGGGGCTAAATGAGCAGTTCTTC
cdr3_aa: CSARDRAGGLNEQFF

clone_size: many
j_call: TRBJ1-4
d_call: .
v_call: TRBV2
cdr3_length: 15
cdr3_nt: TGTGCCAGCAGCTTGGAGGCTGCAACTAATGAAAAACTGTTTTTT
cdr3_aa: CASSLEAATNEKLFF

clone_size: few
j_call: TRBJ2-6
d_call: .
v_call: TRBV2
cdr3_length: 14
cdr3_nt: TGTGCCAGACTCGAGGCGTCTGGGGCCAACGTCCTGACTTTC
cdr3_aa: CARLEASGANVLTF

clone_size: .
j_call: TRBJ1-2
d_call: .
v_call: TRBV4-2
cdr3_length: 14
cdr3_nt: TGTGCCAGCAGCTCATCCCCAGGGTCTAATGGCTACACCTTC
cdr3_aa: CASSSSPGSNGYTF

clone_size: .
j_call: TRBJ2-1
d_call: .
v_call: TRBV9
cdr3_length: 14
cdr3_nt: TGTGCCAGCAGCGTTAGCGGTACCTACAATGAGCAGTTCTTC
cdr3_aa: CASSVSGTYNEQFF

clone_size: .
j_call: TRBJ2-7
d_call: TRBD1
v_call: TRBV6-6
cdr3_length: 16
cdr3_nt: TGTGCCAGCAGGGACAGGGCCAAGGGGGCCTCCTACGAGCAGTACTTC
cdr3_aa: CASRDRAKGASYEQYF

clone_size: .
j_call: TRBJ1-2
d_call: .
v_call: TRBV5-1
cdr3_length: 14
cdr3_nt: TGCGCCAGCAGCCCTTACGTCAGGAGCTATGGCTACACCTTC
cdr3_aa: CASSPYVRSYGYTF